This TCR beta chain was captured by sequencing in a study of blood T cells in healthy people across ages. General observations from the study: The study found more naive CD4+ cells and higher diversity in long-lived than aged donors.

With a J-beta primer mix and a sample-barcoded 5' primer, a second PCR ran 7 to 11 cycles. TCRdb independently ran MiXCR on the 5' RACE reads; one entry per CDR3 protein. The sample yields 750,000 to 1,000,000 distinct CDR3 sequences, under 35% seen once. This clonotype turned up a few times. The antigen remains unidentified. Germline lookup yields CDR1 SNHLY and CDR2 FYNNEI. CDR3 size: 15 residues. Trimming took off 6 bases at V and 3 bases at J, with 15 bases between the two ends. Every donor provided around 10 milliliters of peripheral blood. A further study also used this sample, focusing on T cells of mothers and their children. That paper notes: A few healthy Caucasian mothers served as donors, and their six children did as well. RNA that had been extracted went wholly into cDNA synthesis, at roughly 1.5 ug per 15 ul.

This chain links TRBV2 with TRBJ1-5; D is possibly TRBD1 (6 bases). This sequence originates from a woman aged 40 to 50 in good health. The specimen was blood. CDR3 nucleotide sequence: TGTGCCAGCAGAGGCAGGGGCCACCCCAATCAGCCCCAGCATTTT. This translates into CASRGRGHPNQPQHF. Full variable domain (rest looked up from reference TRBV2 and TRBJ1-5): EPEVTQTPSHQVTQMGQEVILRCVPISNHLYFYWYRQILGQKVEFLVSFYNNEISEKSEIFDDQFSVERPDGSNFTLKIRSTKLEDSAMYFCASRGRGHPNQPQHFGDGTRLSIL.